One and the same sample provided the 19 T cell receptor beta chains below, sequenced in a study of CD8 T cells in Susac syndrome. About 0.5 to 1 ug RNA was reverse transcribed with random hexamers. TCRdb ran MiXCR on the immunoSEQ multiplex PCR reads and lists one entry per CDR3 protein. This table has about 110,000 distinct CDR3 sequences, about 96% appearing once. The specimen sequenced was CD4+ T cells from PBMCs. The receptor source for this set is a human donor in good health.

This clonotype was picked up one time. The CDR3 DNA is TGTGCCAGTAGCAGGGAGGGACTAGCGGGTCCGAACACCGGGGAGCTGTTTTTT. This encodes CASSREGLAGPNTGELFF. This rearrangement joins TRBV19 to TRBJ2-2, with 12 nucleotides matching TRBD2. CDR1 is LNHDA and CDR2 is SQIVND in the germline V gene (reference sequence). The CDR3 is made up of 18 amino acids. The junction had 8 bases not matched to a gene; V was cut back by 6 bases and J by 0 bases.

The V and J genes are TRBV29-1 and TRBJ2-5; 8 positions agree with TRBD1. In germline, CDR1 is SQVTM, CDR2 ANQGSEA. Losses at the gene ends were 6 bases for V and 7 bases for J; bases not matched to a gene: 7. The CDR3 spans 12 residues. The CDR3, as DNA: TGCAGCGTACCGACAGGGGTGGTGACCCAGTACTTC. Translating it yields CSVPTGVVTQYF.

The genes are TRBV6-5 and TRBJ1-3; D remains ambiguous. Germline CDR1 MNHEY, CDR2 SVGAGI. The CDR3 spans 12 residues. Trimming left V 10 bases short and J 0 bases short, with 7 bases between. The CDR3 DNA reads TGTGCCACACACAACTCTGGAAACACCATATATTTT. It is translated as CATHNSGNTIYF.

The chain has TRBV4-1 and TRBJ2-1, with TRBD1 as a possible D gene (5 bases). Germline CDR1 MGHRA, CDR2 YSYEKL. V was trimmed by 3 bases and J by 5 bases, leaving 11 bases between them. This CDR3 is 14 amino acids long. The CDR3 DNA reads as TGCGCCAGCAGCCATCAGGGTCGGGACAATGAGCAGTTCTTC. Translating it yields CASSHQGRDNEQFF.

V usage is TRBV11-1 and J usage is TRBJ2-1; either TRBD1 or TRBD2 may fit D (6 bases each). Trimming removed 1 base at V and 6 bases at J, with 13 bases between. The CDR3 covers 15 residues. Germline V gene data show CDR1 as SGHAT and CDR2 as FQDESV (reference sequence). CDR3 sequence: CASSLGRGKSNEQFF. Here the CDR3 DNA reads TGTGCCAGCAGCTTAGGGAGGGGGAAGAGCAATGAGCAGTTCTTC.

The J gene is TRBJ1-2, the V gene TRBV24-1; no firm D call. The V gene's germline CDR1 is KGHDR and CDR2 SFDVKD. V lost 1 base, J lost 9 bases, and 17 bases lay in between. This CDR3 region has 15 residues. This CDR3 reads CATSDFPLELSSYTF. The CDR3 nucleotides read TGTGCCACCAGTGATTTCCCACTTGAGCTCTCGAGCTACACCTTC.

The gene calls are TRBV7-2 and TRBJ2-7; D is uncertain. The CDR3 length is 11 residues. Germline values: CDR1 SGHTA, CDR2 FQGNSA. Trimming took 4 bases from V and 7 from J, leaving 8 bases between them. Here the CDR3 reads CASSWHGEQYF. Here the CDR3 DNA reads TGTGCCAGCAGCTGGCACGGGGAGCAGTACTTC. Together with reference TRBV7-2 and TRBJ2-7, the CDR3 gives the full variable domain: GAGVSQSPSNKVTEKGKDVELRCDPISGHTALYWYRQSLGQGLEFLIYFQGNSAPDKSGLPSDRFSAERTGGSVSTLTIQRTQQEDSAVYLCASSWHGEQYFGPGTRLTVT.

The chain has TRBV15 and TRBJ2-5; 8 bases line up with TRBD1. With 9 bases clipped from V and 6 bases from J, the junction kept 9 bases outside the gene matches. The CDR3 consists of 13 residues. Germline loops: CDR1 LNHNV, CDR2 YYDKDF (reference sequence). Written as DNA, the CDR3 is TGTGCCACTAAGCAGGGGGCGCAGAAGACCCAGTACTTC. Translated: CATKQGAQKTQYF.

The chain employs TRBV12-3 or TRBV12-4 and TRBJ1-4; unclear D gene. The V end lost 5 bases, the J end lost 3 bases, and 13 bases lay between the germline ends. The CDR3 sequence is 15 residues long. CDR3: CASSPPRVPNEKLFF. CDR3 nucleotides: TGTGCCAGCAGTCCCCCGAGGGTCCCTAATGAAAAACTGTTTTTT.

The chain couples TRBV18 to TRBJ1-5, with a tentative D call TRBD1 (6 bases). Looked up from germline, CDR1 is KGHSH and CDR2 is LQKENI. CDR3 length: 14 residues. Deletions cut 5 bases from V and 6 bases from J, with 14 bases between. CDR3 in DNA: TGTGCCAGCTCAGGTCAGGGGTCAGGTCAGCCCCAGCATTTT. As protein: CASSGQGSGQPQHF.

The CDR3 sequence is CASTDVWGNQPQHF. Here the CDR3 DNA reads TGTGCCAGCACGGACGTATGGGGCAATCAGCCCCAGCATTTT. V gene TRBV27 combines with J gene TRBJ1-5; no clear D. There are 14 residues in the CDR3. V was cut by 7 bases and J by 2 bases, with 12 bases left in between. Germline assignment: CDR1 MNHEY and CDR2 SMNVEV (reference sequence).

The V call is TRBV2, the J call TRBJ1-3; no clear D. CDR1 is SNHLY, CDR2 FYNNEI, per germline. The CDR3 spans 12 residues. The V and J ends lost 1 base and 9 bases respectively, with 7 bases between them. CDR3 amino acids: CASSEEGVTIYF. CDR3 bases: TGTGCCAGCAGTGAAGAGGGAGTCACCATATATTTT.

V is TRBV12-3 or TRBV12-4 and J is TRBJ2-1; possibly TRBD2 for D (5 bases). Trimming shortened V by 3 bases and J by 4 bases, and 19 bases separated the two germline ends. This CDR3 is built from 17 residues. The CDR3, as DNA: TGTGCCAGCAGTTTGAAGCTAGCTAGCAACCCTTACAATGAGCAGTTCTTC. This codes for CASSLKLASNPYNEQFF.

The gene calls are TRBV29-1 and TRBJ1-5; 7 bases fit TRBD1. After removal of 4 bases from V and 1 base from J, the junction contained 10 bases not matched to a gene. The CDR3 length is 16 residues. Germline CDR1 is SQVTM and CDR2 is ANQGSEA. CDR3 nucleotides: TGCAGCGTTGTATTAAGGGGGCAAGAGAGCAATCAGCCCCAGCATTTT. This gives the protein CSVVLRGQESNQPQHF.

The chain employs TRBV3-1 and TRBJ2-3; D may be TRBD2 (5 bases). The CDR3 contains 11 residues. V was trimmed by 5 bases and J by 9 bases, leaving 9 bases between them. The germline gives CDR1 LGHDT, CDR2 YNNKEL (reference sequence). The CDR3 reads CASSTKRTQYF. CDR3 nucleotide sequence: TGTGCCAGCAGCACTAAGCGGACGCAGTATTTT.

The rearrangement uses TRBV28 and TRBJ1-5; 7 bases agree with TRBD1. The germline V gene has CDR1 MDHEN and CDR2 SYDVKM. Unmatched junction bases numbered 7, after V lost 4 bases and J lost 4 bases. This CDR3 has 15 residues. This chain's CDR3 is CASSSPGTVNQPQHF. The CDR3 DNA sequence: TGTGCCAGCAGTTCTCCCGGGACAGTAAATCAGCCCCAGCATTTT.

The chain combines TRBV29-1 with TRBJ2-5; no clear D. This CDR3 is 12 amino acids long. Germline assignment: CDR1 SQVTM and CDR2 ANQGSEA. V lost 4 bases and J 4 bases, leaving 10 bases between the germline ends. In DNA form, the CDR3 reads TGCAGCGTTGGCCCCCCGGGAGAGACCCAGTACTTC. This gives the protein CSVGPPGETQYF.

This chain uses TRBV7-9 with TRBJ1-3; D possibly corresponds to TRBD1 (6 bases). The CDR3 is 16 residues long. V was pared by 5 bases and J by 0 bases, with 14 bases between. CDR1 is SEHNR and CDR2 is FQNEAQ in the germline V gene (reference sequence). The CDR3 DNA sequence: TGTGCCAGCAGCCCTCGGGACACCTCCTCTGGAAACACCATATATTTT. It encodes CASSPRDTSSGNTIYF.

This chain joins TRBV2 and TRBJ2-2; no clear D. CDR1 SNHLY and CDR2 FYNNEI come from the germline V gene. The CDR3 sequence is 12 residues long. The V and J ends lost 6 bases and 3 bases respectively, with 5 bases between them. This CDR3 reads CASRSDTGELFF. CDR3 in DNA: TGTGCCAGCAGATCAGACACCGGGGAGCTGTTTTTT. Together with reference TRBV2 and TRBJ2-2, the CDR3 gives the full variable domain: EPEVTQTPSHQVTQMGQEVILRCVPISNHLYFYWYRQILGQKVEFLVSFYNNEISEKSEIFDDQFSVERPDGSNFTLKIRSTKLEDSAMYFCASRSDTGELFFGEGSRLTVL.